This T cell receptor beta chain stems from a study of CD8 T cells in Susac syndrome. With random hexamers, roughly 0.45 to 1 ug RNA was reverse transcribed. Each CDR3 protein is one row after TCRdb ran MiXCR on the immunoSEQ multiplex PCR reads. The data contain 400,000 to 550,000 distinct CDR3 sequences, more than 80% of them singletons. The CDR3 is made up of 14 amino acids. Losses at the gene ends were 3 bases for V and 5 bases for J; bases not matched to a gene: 3. This clonotype was seen a few times. The receptor comes from a human donor with multiple sclerosis. What was sequenced was CD8+ T cells from PBMCs. The chain employs TRBV12-3 or TRBV12-4 and TRBJ1-5, with TRBD1 matching over 8 bases. The chain's CDR3 is CASSLTGEDQPQHF. As DNA, the CDR3 is TGTGCCAGCAGTTTGACAGGGGAGGATCAGCCCCAGCATTTT.